The 21 T cell receptor beta chains in this list originate from one sample, sequenced in a study of T cell changes during pregnancy in multiple sclerosis. Method: immunoSEQ multiplex PCR; TCRdb's copy keeps in-frame clones and lacks some. Of around 48,000 clones in the sample, 85% to 95% were seen once. Sequenced here: CD4+ T cells from peripheral blood mononuclear cells, sampled in the third trimester of pregnancy. The receptor source for this set is a female donor with multiple sclerosis, enrolled in a pregnancy study.

The rearrangement joins TRBV7-2 to TRBJ2-5; 7 nucleotides align to TRBD2. This CDR3 contains 13 residues. The germline CDR1 and CDR2 sequences are SGHTA and FQGNSA. Trimming at V came to 9 bases and at J to 5 bases, leaving 9 bases not matched to a gene. CDR3 nucleotides: TGTGCCAGTGAACTGGGGGGGTCGGAGACCCAGTACTTC. Its translation: CASELGGSETQYF.

V usage is TRBV18 and J usage is TRBJ2-1; 8 bases are shared with TRBD1. In germline, CDR1 is KGHSH, CDR2 LQKENI. The CDR3 totals 16 residues. V was clipped by 5 bases and J by 0 bases; unmatched bases: 6. CDR3 nucleotides: TGTGCCAGCTCATTCAACAGGGGGAGCTCCTACAATGAGCAGTTCTTC. This gives the protein CASSFNRGSSYNEQFF.

This clone appeared a single time. The CDR3 DNA reads TGTGCCAGTAGTATCCCTAGCGGGAGCCGACATGAGCAGTTCTTC. It encodes CASSIPSGSRHEQFF. V and J are TRBV19 and TRBJ2-1; 10 bases are a match to TRBD2. Germline V gene data show CDR1 as LNHDA and CDR2 as SQIVND (reference sequence). V dropped 3 bases and J dropped 8; count of bases not matched to a gene: 7. The CDR3 contains 15 residues.

The V and J genes are TRBV2 and TRBJ2-5, with no clear D. The V end was cut by 2 bases, the J end by 4 bases, with 11 bases between. This CDR3 region has 14 residues. CDR1 SNHLY and CDR2 FYNNEI come from the germline V gene. The CDR3 protein is CASSERRGGETQYF. The CDR3 nucleotides read TGTGCCAGCAGTGAAAGGCGAGGTGGAGAGACCCAGTACTTC.

The chain couples TRBV2 to TRBJ1-5, with a tentative D call TRBD1 (6 bases). Germline V gene data show CDR1 as SNHLY and CDR2 as FYNNEI. CDR3 size: 14 residues. Trimming took 5 bases from V and 3 from J, leaving 11 bases between them. CDR3 region: CASSQDSYNQPQHF. For the CDR3, the DNA is TGTGCCAGCAGTCAGGACAGTTACAATCAGCCCCAGCATTTT.

This clone showed up just once. V usage is TRBV9 and J usage is TRBJ1-2; 9 nucleotides align to TRBD1. Per germline, CDR1 SGDLS and CDR2 YYNGEE. The CDR3 runs 15 residues. V shed 3 bases, J shed 5 bases, and the junction held 8 bases outside the gene matches. CDR3 region: CASSAGVGQGYGYTF. The CDR3 DNA follows: TGTGCCAGCAGCGCAGGTGTGGGACAGGGTTATGGCTACACCTTC.

DNA for the CDR3: TGTGCCAGCAGCCCCTCTATGGCCGGGGAGCTGTTTTTT. Translating it yields CASSPSMAGELFF. The V and J genes are TRBV7-3 and TRBJ2-2; D is unclear. V lost 5 bases and J lost 6, with 10 bases in between. This CDR3 comprises 13 residues. The V gene's germline CDR1 is SGHTA and CDR2 FQGTGA. Variable domain in full (rest from reference TRBV7-3 and TRBJ2-2): GAGVSQTPSNKVTEKGKYVELRCDPISGHTALYWYRQSLGQGPEFLIYFQGTGAADDSGLPNDRFFAVRPEGSVSTLKIQRTERGDSAVYLCASSPSMAGELFFGEGSRLTVL.

The chain recombines TRBV1 with TRBJ2-7; the D call of TRBD2 is as the table states it, not checked on the DNA. TRBV1 is noted as a pseudogene. The CDR3 spans 13 residues. The DNA of the CDR3 is TGCACCAGCAGCCAAGACGGAGATTACGAGCAGTACTTC. Its protein product is CTSSQDGDYEQYF.

V gene TRBV19 combines with J gene TRBJ2-5; TRBD2 agrees at 8 bases. This CDR3 spans 15 amino acids. V gave up 1 base and J gave up 2 bases; unmatched junction bases: 3. Germline CDR1 reads LNHDA; CDR2 reads SQIVND (reference sequence). The CDR3 loop is CASSIGGTRQETQYF. CDR3 DNA sequence: TGTGCCAGTAGTATAGGAGGGACTAGGCAAGAGACCCAGTACTTC.

V usage is TRBV6-5 and J usage is TRBJ1-6; 10 bases are a match to TRBD1. The CDR3 runs to 14 residues. V shed 5 bases and J 6 bases; nucleotides not matched to a gene: 1. CDR1 and CDR2 from the germline V gene are MNHEY and SVGAGI. The DNA of the CDR3 is TGTGCCAGCAGTGGGGACAGGGGTAATTCACCCCTCCACTTT. Translation: CASSGDRGNSPLHF.

This chain links TRBV7-2 with TRBJ2-7, with D perhaps matching TRBD2 (7 bases). V dropped 0 bases and J dropped 2 bases, with 14 bases sitting between them. This CDR3 spans 16 amino acids. CDR1 SGHTA and CDR2 FQGNSA come from the germline V gene. The chain's CDR3 is CASSLALGGGPYEQYF. The CDR3 bases are TGTGCCAGCAGCTTAGCGCTAGGGGGAGGGCCCTACGAGCAGTACTTC.

This sequence joins TRBV2 and TRBJ1-1, with D unresolved. Trimming took off 5 bases at V and 8 bases at J, with 12 bases between the two ends. The CDR3 is made up of 12 amino acids. The germline CDR1 and CDR2 sequences are SNHLY and FYNNEI. This CDR3 reads CASSNRGREAFF. Here the CDR3 DNA reads TGTGCCAGCAGTAATCGCGGGAGGGAAGCTTTCTTT.

This chain's CDR3 is CASSAYLAGGGDEQFF. Written as DNA, the CDR3 is TGTGCCAGCAGTGCCTACCTAGCGGGGGGTGGCGATGAGCAGTTCTTC. This chain links TRBV6-1 with TRBJ2-1; 11 positions agree with TRBD2. V lost 4 bases to trimming and J lost 8 bases; unmatched junction nucleotides: 10. Germline V gene sequence: CDR1 MNHNS, CDR2 SASEGT. This CDR3 is 16 amino acids long.

The chain carries TRBV4-2 and TRBJ2-1; D gene unclear. This CDR3 comprises 14 residues. The V gene's germline CDR1 is LGHNA and CDR2 YNFKEQ. Deletions cut 0 bases from V and 4 bases from J, with 7 bases between. CDR3 loop: CASSQDGQYNEQFF. CDR3 nucleotides: TGTGCCAGCAGCCAAGATGGGCAGTACAATGAGCAGTTCTTC.

The chain has TRBV18 and TRBJ1-5; 8 bases fit TRBD1. V gave up 6 bases and J gave up 7 bases; unmatched junction bases: 5. CDR1 is KGHSH and CDR2 is LQKENI in the germline V gene. The CDR3 totals 13 residues. DNA of the CDR3: TGTGCCAGCTCGCAGGACAGGGAGCAGCCCCAGCATTTT. Its protein product is CASSQDREQPQHF.

J is TRBJ2-1 and V is TRBV6-5, with D hard to call. The V and J ends lost 0 bases and 8 bases respectively, with 17 bases between them. The germline gives CDR1 MNHEY, CDR2 SVGAGI. There are 16 residues in the CDR3. CDR3 sequence: CASSYSPHTAGHEQFF. CDR3 in DNA: TGTGCCAGCAGTTACTCGCCCCATACGGCAGGCCATGAGCAGTTCTTC.

The J gene is TRBJ1-3, the V gene TRBV30, with D possibly TRBD1 on 6 matching bases. This CDR3 spans 13 amino acids. Germline values: CDR1 GTSNPN, CDR2 SVGIG (reference sequence). V lost 3 bases and J 4 bases, leaving 10 bases between the germline ends. CDR3 DNA: TGTGCCTGGAGCACAGGGCGGGGAAACACCATATATTTT. Encoded protein: CAWSTGRGNTIYF.

V is TRBV11-2 and J is TRBJ2-6; 9 positions agree with TRBD1. From germline, CDR1 is SGHAT and CDR2 FQNNGV. The CDR3 is 17 residues long. Germline trimming cut 5 bases from V and 1 base from J; bases unmatched to any gene: 6. DNA for the CDR3: TGTGCCAGCAGCCCACCGGACAGGGGTTCTGGGGCCAACGTCCTGACTTTC. It is translated as CASSPPDRGSGANVLTF.

This CDR3 reads CASSLRTSNQPQHF. In DNA form, the CDR3 reads TGTGCCAGCAGCTTACGGACATCAAATCAGCCCCAGCATTTT. J is TRBJ1-5 and V is TRBV7-2, with D possibly matching TRBD1 (5 bases). Germline-derived CDR1 and CDR2 are SGHTA and FQGNSA. Trimming took 2 bases from V and 4 from J, leaving 9 bases between them. The CDR3 extends over 14 amino acids.

The gene calls are TRBV7-2 and TRBJ2-7, with D possibly being TRBD2 (5 bases). V lost 1 base, J lost 7 bases, and 11 bases lay in between. This CDR3 has 13 residues. CDR1 is SGHTA and CDR2 is FQGNSA in the germline V gene. The CDR3 region has the DNA TGTGCCAGCAGCTTAGTGAACCCGGGGGAGCAGTACTTC. As protein: CASSLVNPGEQYF.

This clone was seen once. V gene TRBV28 combines with J gene TRBJ2-3; the D gene is possibly TRBD2 (5 bases). The germline gives CDR1 MDHEN, CDR2 SYDVKM. The CDR3 runs 14 residues. The V gene lost 4 bases and the J gene lost 11 bases, with 19 bases spanning the gap. The CDR3 coding sequence is TGTGCCAGCAGTTCCACTAGGGTGGCGTATGGGCAGTATTTT. Protein product: CASSSTRVAYGQYF.